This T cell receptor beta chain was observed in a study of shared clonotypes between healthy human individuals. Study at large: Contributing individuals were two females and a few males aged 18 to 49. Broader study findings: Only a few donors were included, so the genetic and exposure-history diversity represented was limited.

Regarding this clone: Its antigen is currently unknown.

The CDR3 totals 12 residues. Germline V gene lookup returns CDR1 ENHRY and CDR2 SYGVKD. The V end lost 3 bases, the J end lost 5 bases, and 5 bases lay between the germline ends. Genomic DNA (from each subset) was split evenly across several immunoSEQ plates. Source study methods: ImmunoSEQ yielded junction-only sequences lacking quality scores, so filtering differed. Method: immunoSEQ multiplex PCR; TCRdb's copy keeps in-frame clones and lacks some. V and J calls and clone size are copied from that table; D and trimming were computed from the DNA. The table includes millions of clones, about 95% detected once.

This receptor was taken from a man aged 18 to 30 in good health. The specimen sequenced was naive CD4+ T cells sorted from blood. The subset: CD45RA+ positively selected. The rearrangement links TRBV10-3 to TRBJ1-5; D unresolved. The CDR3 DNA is TGTGCCATCAGTGATAGAGATCAGCCCCAGCATTTT. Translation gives CAISDRDQPQHF.